This T cell receptor (beta chain) was profiled in a study of prognosis after radiotherapy for stage I lung cancer. At the level of the study: There were around 15 patients with newly diagnosed primary stage I lung tumors and about five patients with oligometastatic NSCLC after surgical resection of the primary tumor. The patient group consisted of roughly 13 men and roughly six women whose ages spanned about 50 to 84, median approximately 74 years.

This clonotype was found once. The CDR3 has 15 residues. Germline values: CDR1 MNHNS, CDR2 SASEGT. V lost 6 bases and J lost 0, with 14 bases in between. Amplicons of TCR beta CDR3 were generated from genomic DNA by two-round multiplex PCR. For every TRBV and TRBJ gene, a specific primer was used in first-round PCR. TCRdb itself ran the multiplex PCR reads through MiXCR, one entry per CDR3 protein. The table shows about 27,000 distinct CDR3 sequences, with around 45% occurring only once. The sequence was collected from a donor over 45 with non-small cell lung cancer. The starting material was PBMCs, obtained before or after stereotactic body radiation therapy (not recorded which). The rearrangement uses TRBV6-1 and TRBJ2-5, with D perhaps matching TRBD2 (6 bases). CDR3 nucleotide sequence: TGTGCCAGCAGAGCACGGGGGACTTACCAAGAGACCCAGTACTTC. Translating gives CASRARGTYQETQYF.